This TCR beta chain is drawn from a study of shared clonotypes between healthy human individuals. The overall study: Per donor, three plates held CD4 naive cells, three held CD4 memory, two held CD8 naive and one held CD8 memory. Points from the study as a whole: Sampling used blood alone; tissue repertoires probably differ. Unshared clonotypes carried lower generation probabilities than those common to all four donors. Clonotype sharing across several donors was observed for 4.5% to 6.5% of naive CD4 clonotypes.

As defined, naive CD8 cells were CD45RO-negative and positively selected for CCR7, with terminally differentiated effector memory CD45RA+ cells excluded. The method was immunoSEQ multiplex PCR; TCRdb's version includes in-frame clones alone and lacks a portion of them. The profile covers around 1,900,000 clones, with roughly 93% appearing a single time and about 1.7% taken by the ten largest. Germline V gives CDR1 MNHNY, CDR2 SVGAGI (reference sequence). CDR3 size: 13 residues. Trimming removed 2 bases from V and 6 bases from J; junction bases left unmatched: 0. Details on this clone: Antigen specificity is unknown.

The origin of this receptor is a man aged 18 to 30 in good health. Some clones in this sample may be carry-over from other donors' samples. The chain carries TRBV6-6 and TRBJ2-2, with 7 bases lining up with TRBD1. The specimen was naive CD8+ T cells from PBMCs. The chain's CDR3 is CASSYDRAGELFF. In nucleotides, the CDR3 is TGTGCCAGCAGTTACGACAGGGCCGGGGAGCTGTTTTTT.